What follows is one T cell receptor (beta chain) and its context. The antigen is not known. This sample was included in a study of CD4 T cells in relation to SARS-CoV-2 and coronaviruses. Clones were sequenced by immunoSEQ multiplex PCR, and TCRdb holds only the in-frame ones, with some missing. The sample consists of under 45,000 clones, 82% of them appearing once. The V segment lost 6 bases and the J segment 4 bases; nucleotides outside the gene matches: 11. CDR3 length: 15 amino acids. Germline CDR1 and CDR2: MNHEY and SVGAGI. CD4 enrichment then naive enrichment separated naive from memory CD4+ cells. 90,000 to 100,000 naive or memory CD4+ cells were cultured with CEF peptides for approximately 10 days. Study observations and caveats: Crossreactive clones expanded significantly less to SARS-CoV-2 than monoreactive clones. Pre-pandemic and post-infection samples never came from the same donor.

Sequencing was done on a sample of naive CD4+ T cells from PBMCs, cultured in vitro. Subset here: naive CD4+ T cells isolated by negative enrichment. This TCR was recovered from an adult with COVID-19. The V and J genes are TRBV6-5 and TRBJ2-7; 8 positions agree with TRBD1. CDR3 protein: CASRDTGTGRYEQYF. The CDR3 DNA reads as TGTGCCAGCAGAGATACCGGGACAGGAAGGTACGAGCAGTACTTC.